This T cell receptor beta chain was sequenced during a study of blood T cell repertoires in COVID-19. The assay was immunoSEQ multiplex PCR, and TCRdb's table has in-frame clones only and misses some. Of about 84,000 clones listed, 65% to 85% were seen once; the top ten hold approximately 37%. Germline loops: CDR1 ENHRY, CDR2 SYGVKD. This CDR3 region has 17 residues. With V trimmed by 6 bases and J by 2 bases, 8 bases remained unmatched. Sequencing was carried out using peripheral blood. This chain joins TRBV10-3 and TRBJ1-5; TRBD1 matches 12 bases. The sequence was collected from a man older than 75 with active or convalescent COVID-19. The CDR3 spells CAISPGTGGAGNQPQHF. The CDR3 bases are TGTGCCATCAGCCCCGGGACAGGGGGCGCAGGCAATCAGCCCCAGCATTTT.